The sample holds one count of the clone carrying this TCR beta chain. What it binds is unknown. This sample stems from a study of T cell repertoires in cytomegalovirus infection. Study information: CMV infection together with matching HLA type was indicated by public TCR beta signatures. Study-wide findings and caveats: Cumulative frequency of public TCR beta families picked out carriers of CMV plus the relevant HLA. HLA-C-restricted, CMV-specific TCR beta clonotypes were dominant ex vivo.

Via MiXCR, TCRdb re-called the reads, giving one row per CDR3 protein. The sample lists 110,000 or so distinct CDR3 sequences; around 30% were seen once. Germline CDR1 is MNHEY and CDR2 is SMNVEV (reference sequence). This CDR3 comprises 15 residues. Trimming left V 3 bases short and J 2 bases short, with 13 bases between. The chain combines TRBV27 with TRBJ1-1, with D possibly being TRBD1 (5 bases). Sequencing used CD8+ T cells from cultured PBMCs, obtained from culture after CMV antigen stimulation. This TCR derives from a human donor in good health (CMV status not recorded). Some clones in this sample may be carry-over from other donors' samples. The CDR3 spells CASSLAAGINTEAFF. CDR3 DNA sequence: TGTGCCAGCAGTTTGGCAGCAGGGATTAACACTGAAGCTTTCTTT.